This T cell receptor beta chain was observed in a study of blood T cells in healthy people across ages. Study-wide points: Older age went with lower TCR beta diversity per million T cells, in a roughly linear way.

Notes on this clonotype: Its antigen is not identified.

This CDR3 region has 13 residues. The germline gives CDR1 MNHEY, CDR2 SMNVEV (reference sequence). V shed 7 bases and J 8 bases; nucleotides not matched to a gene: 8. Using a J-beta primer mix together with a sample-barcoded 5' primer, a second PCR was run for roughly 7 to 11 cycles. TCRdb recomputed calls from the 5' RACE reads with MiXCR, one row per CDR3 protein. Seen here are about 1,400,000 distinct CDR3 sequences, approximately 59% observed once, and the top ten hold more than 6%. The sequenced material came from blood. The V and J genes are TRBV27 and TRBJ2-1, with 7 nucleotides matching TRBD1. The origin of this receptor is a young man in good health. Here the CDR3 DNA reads TGTGCCAGCACGCGACAGGGCTTAGATGAGCAGTTCTTC. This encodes CASTRQGLDEQFF.